This TCR beta chain appears in the sequencing data of a study of vaccination and CD4 T cells after COVID-19. The wider study: The convalescent group had six males, four females, seven Caucasians, two Asians, one multiracial. Post-vaccination specimens were collected at a median of roughly 78 days following dose two (range 14 to 241).

The CDR3 totals 15 residues. V lost 3 bases and J 2 bases, leaving 11 bases between the germline ends. The germline gives CDR1 SEHNR, CDR2 FQNEAQ (reference sequence). With respect to this clonotype: What it recognizes is unknown.

Treatment denoted: 10-day PBMC culture with coronavirus spike peptide pools or control peptides (ViraFEST assay). Nucleocapsid antibody negativity, seen both before and after vaccination, demonstrated that healthy vaccine recipients lacked earlier SARS-CoV-2 infection. The Oncomine TCR Beta short-read assay generated sequence data from the DNA of cultured CD4+ T cells. In TCRdb, the PCR reads were re-called with MiXCR into one record per CDR3 protein. The profile covers nearly 15,000 distinct CDR3 sequences, with about four fifths appearing a single time and 8% to 10% taken by the ten largest. The chain joins TRBV7-9 to TRBJ2-1; a weak D match, TRBD2 (5 bases). The sequence was obtained from a human donor who received a COVID-19 vaccine. Sample: CD4+ T cells from blood, cultured in vitro, taken after SARS-CoV-2 vaccination. The CDR3 region has the DNA TGTGCCAGCAGCTTGTTAGCGACCCCCTACAATGAGCAGTTCTTC. Translated, it gives CASSLLATPYNEQFF. The whole variable domain, filled in from reference TRBV7-9 and TRBJ2-1, reads DTGVSQNPRHKITKRGQNVTFRCDPISEHNRLYWYRQTLGQGPEFLTYFQNEAQLEKSRLLSDRFSAERPKGSFSTLEIQRTEQGDSAMYLCASSLLATPYNEQFFGPGTRLTVL.